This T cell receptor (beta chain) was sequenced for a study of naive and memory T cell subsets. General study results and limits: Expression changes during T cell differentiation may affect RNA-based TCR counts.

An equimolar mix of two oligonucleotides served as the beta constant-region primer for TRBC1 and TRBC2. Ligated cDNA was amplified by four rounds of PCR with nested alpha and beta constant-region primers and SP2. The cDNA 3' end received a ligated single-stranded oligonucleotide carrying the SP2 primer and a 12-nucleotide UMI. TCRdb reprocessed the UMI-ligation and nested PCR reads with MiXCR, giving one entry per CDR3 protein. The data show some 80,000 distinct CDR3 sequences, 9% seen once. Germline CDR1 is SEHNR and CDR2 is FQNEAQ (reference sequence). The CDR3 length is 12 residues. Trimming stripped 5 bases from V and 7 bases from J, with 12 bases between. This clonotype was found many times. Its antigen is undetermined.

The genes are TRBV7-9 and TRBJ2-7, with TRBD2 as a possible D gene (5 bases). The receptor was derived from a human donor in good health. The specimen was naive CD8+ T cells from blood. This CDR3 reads CASSPGPGEQYF. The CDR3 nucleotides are TGTGCCAGCAGCCCAGGTCCGGGGGAGCAGTACTTC. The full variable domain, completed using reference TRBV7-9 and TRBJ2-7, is DTGVSQNPRHKITKRGQNVTFRCDPISEHNRLYWYRQTLGQGPEFLTYFQNEAQLEKSRLLSDRFSAERPKGSFSTLEIQRTEQGDSAMYLCASSPGPGEQYFGPGTRLTVT.